This T cell receptor (beta chain) came from a study of neoadjuvant anti-PD-1 for oral cavity cancer. Study information: Patients without progression got a fourth dose around day 43.

General study results and limits: Post-nivolumab, blood T cell clonality was significantly elevated in non-responders.

The repertoire was sequenced with immunoSEQ multiplex PCR; TCRdb's copy has only in-frame clones and lacks some. There are 10,000 to 15,000 clones in the sample; roughly three fifths occur only once, and 2.4% lies in the top ten. Patients had newly diagnosed, untreated stage II-IVA oral cavity squamous cell carcinoma. These oral cavity squamous cell carcinomas were HPV-negative and locally advanced. The table lists this clone with a count of one. No antigen is known for it. This clonotype was obtained from a person aged 35 to 85 with oral cavity squamous cell carcinoma. The starting material was PBMCs, obtained before nivolumab (anti-PD-1) treatment.

This CDR3 reads CASSLRESGPAKNIQYF. In nucleotides, the CDR3 is TGTGCCAGCAGCTTAAGGGAGAGCGGGCCAGCCAAAAACATTCAGTACTTC. V gene TRBV11-3 combines with J gene TRBJ2-4; TRBD2 is a possible D gene (6 bases). The CDR3 is 17 amino acids. The V gene's germline CDR1 is SGHNT and CDR2 YENEEA. Trimming pared 2 bases from V and 0 bases from J, leaving 14 bases between.